This T cell receptor beta chain came from a study of OX40 agonist ivuxolimab in advanced cancers. This table comes from immunoSEQ multiplex PCR, and its TCRdb copy is limited to in-frame clones, with some not included. Here the sample spans about 120,000 clones, more than 80% being singletons. Study observations and caveats: Expanded clones belonging to CD8+ T cells outnumbered, on average, those of CD4+.

A note on this clone: Its antigen remains unidentified.

The CDR3 length is 17 residues. The ends were cut back, 5 bases at V and 5 bases at J, with 19 bases in the middle. Germline CDR1 SEHNR, CDR2 FQNEAQ (reference sequence). This sequence was found in an adult with an advanced solid tumor such as melanoma, head and neck, liver or kidney cancer. The starting material was CD4+ or CD8+ T cells sorted from blood, obtained in a trial of the OX40 agonist ivuxolimab. This chain links TRBV7-9 with TRBJ2-6; maybe TRBD1 (5 bases). In nucleotides, the CDR3 is TGTGCCAGCAGCCCCCAACAGGCGTCTTTGAGGGCCAACGTCCTGACTTTC. This translates into CASSPQQASLRANVLTF.